The T cell receptor (beta chain) described here comes from a study of metastatic and nonmetastatic thyroid tumors. Study-level information: Malignant and benign thyroid patients had repertoires compared in peripheral blood and tumor or nodule tissue.

There were no patients who had received any treatment before thyroid surgery. In its sample, this clone ranks as medium-sized. The CDR3 runs to 14 residues. Trimming cost V 0 bases and J 7 bases, with 9 bases left between them. TCRdb re-processed the PCR reads through MiXCR. The repertoire includes some 31,000 clones, 3.5% to 4.5% of them detected once, and roughly 23% sits in the top ten. The chain employs TRBV12-3 or TRBV12-4 and TRBJ2-2; D unresolved. This clonotype was obtained from a female donor with papillary thyroid cancer or a benign thyroid nodule (not recorded which). Some clones in this sample may be carry-over from other donors' samples. The sequencing input was blood. The CDR3 DNA sequence: TGTGCCAGCAGTTTAGCGCTAAAGGTCGGGGAGCTGTTTTTT. Its protein is CASSLALKVGELFF.